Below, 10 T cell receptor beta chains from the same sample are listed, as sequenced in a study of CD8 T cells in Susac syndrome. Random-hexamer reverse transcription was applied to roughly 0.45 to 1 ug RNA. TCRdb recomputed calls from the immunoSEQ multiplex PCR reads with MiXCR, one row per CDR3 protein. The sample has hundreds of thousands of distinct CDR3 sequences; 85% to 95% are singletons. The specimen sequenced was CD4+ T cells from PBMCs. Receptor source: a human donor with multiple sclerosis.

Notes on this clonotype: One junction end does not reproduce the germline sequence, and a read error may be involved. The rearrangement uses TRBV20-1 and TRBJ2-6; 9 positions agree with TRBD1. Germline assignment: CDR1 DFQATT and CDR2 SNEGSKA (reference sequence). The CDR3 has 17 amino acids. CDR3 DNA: TGCAGTGCTTATGCCGGGACAGGGTTTATTGGGACCAACGTCCTGACTTTC. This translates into CSAYAGTGFIGTNVLTF.

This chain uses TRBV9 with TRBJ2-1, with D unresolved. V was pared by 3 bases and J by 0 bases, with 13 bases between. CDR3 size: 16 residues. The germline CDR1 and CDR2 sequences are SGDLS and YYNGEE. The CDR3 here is CASSAVPTSSYNEQFF. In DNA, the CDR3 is TGTGCCAGCAGCGCGGTTCCAACGAGCTCCTACAATGAGCAGTTCTTC.

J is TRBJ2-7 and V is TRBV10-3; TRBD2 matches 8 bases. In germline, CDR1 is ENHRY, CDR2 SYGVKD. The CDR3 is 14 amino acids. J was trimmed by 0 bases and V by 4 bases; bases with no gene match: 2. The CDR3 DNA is TGTGCCATCAGTGGGAGCGGGAGCTCCTACGAGCAGTACGTC. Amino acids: CAISGSGSSYEQYV.

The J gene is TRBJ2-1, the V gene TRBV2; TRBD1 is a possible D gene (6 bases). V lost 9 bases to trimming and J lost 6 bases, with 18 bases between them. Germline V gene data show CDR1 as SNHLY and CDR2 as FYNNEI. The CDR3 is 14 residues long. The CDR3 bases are TGTGCCAGGAAGTGGGACATAAGAGGCAATGAGCAGTTCTTC. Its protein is CARKWDIRGNEQFF.

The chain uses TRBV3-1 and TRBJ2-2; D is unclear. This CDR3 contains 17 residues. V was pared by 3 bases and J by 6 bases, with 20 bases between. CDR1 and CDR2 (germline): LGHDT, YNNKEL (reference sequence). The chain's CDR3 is CASSQGGILLAPGELFF. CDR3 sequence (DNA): TGTGCCAGCAGCCAGGGTGGCATACTTCTCGCGCCCGGGGAGCTGTTTTTT.

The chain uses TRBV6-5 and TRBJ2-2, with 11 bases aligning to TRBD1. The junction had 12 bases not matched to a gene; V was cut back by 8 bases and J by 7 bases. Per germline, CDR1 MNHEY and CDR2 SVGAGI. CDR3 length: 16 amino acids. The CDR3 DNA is TGTGCCAGCGGATACGACACGGGACAGGGGGTCGGGGAGCTGTTTTTT. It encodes CASGYDTGQGVGELFF.

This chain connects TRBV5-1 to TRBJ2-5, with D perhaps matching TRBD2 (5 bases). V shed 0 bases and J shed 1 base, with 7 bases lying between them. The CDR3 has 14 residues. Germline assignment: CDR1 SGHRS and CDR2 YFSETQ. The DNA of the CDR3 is TGCGCCAGCAGCTTGGCAGCGGCCCAAGAGACCCAGTACTTC. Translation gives CASSLAAAQETQYF.

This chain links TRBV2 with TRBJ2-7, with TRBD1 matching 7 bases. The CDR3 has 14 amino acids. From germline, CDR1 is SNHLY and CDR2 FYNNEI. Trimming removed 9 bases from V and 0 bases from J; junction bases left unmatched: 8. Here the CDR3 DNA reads TGTGCCAGTATACAGGGGCAATCCTCCTACGAGCAGTACTTC. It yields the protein CASIQGQSSYEQYF.

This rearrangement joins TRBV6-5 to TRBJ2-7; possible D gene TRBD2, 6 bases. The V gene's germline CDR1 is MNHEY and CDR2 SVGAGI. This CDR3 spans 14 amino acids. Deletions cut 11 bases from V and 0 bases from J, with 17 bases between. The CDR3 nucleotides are TGTGCCTCTAGGGGCGGGGCCCCCTCCTACGAGCAGTACTTC. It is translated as CASRGGAPSYEQYF.

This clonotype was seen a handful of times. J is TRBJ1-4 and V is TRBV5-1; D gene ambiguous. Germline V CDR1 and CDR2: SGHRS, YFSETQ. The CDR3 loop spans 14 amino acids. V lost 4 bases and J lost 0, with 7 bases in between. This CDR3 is CASSPNPTNEKLFF. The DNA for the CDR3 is TGCGCCAGCAGCCCTAATCCAACTAATGAAAAACTGTTTTTT.